A selection of T cell receptor beta chains follows, all from one sample in a study of control samples from healthy donors and cancer patients. The data were produced by immunoSEQ multiplex PCR, yet TCRdb's version contains in-frame clones alone and is incomplete. The table has about 410,000 clones, 80% to 95% seen once. Sequencing input: PBMCs. The receptors were gathered from a man aged 35 to 55 with head and neck cancer. Both conserved end residues are part of each CDR3. A D gene is named only where the DNA matches it firmly. Size is stated for part of the rows, as once, few or many counts, or as a class when the clone is expanded.

d_gene | j_gene | abundance | v_gene | CDR3aa | CDR3nt
NA | TRBJ2-5 | NA | TRBV10-3 | CATGTNQETQYF | TGTGCCACCGGGACAAATCAAGAGACCCAGTACTTC
NA | TRBJ1-5 | NA | TRBV4-1 | CASSQGGVRQPQHF | TGCGCCAGCAGCCAAGGTGGGGTTCGTCAGCCCCAGCATTTT
TRBD1 | TRBJ1-3 | NA | TRBV27 | CASSAYPGGIGGTIYF | TGTGCCAGCAGTGCTTACCCAGGGGGCATAGGCGGCACCATATATTTT
NA | TRBJ2-3 | NA | TRBV2 | CASSTGTDTQYF | TGTGCCAGCAGCACCGGCACAGATACGCAGTATTTT
NA | TRBJ1-1 | NA | TRBV4-3 | CASSQDYGEAFF | TGCGCCAGCAGCCAAGATTATGGGGAAGCTTTCTTT
NA | TRBJ2-7 | NA | TRBV30 | CAWRGDANYEQYF | TGTGCCTGGAGGGGGGACGCTAACTACGAGCAGTACTTC
TRBD1 | TRBJ2-7 | NA | TRBV4-2 | CASSQAPNRGPEQYF | TGTGCCAGCAGCCAAGCGCCAAATAGGGGGCCCGAGCAGTACTTC
NA | TRBJ1-5 | NA | TRBV25-1 | CASSEFPQGQPQHF | TGTGCCAGCAGTGAATTCCCACAGGGTCAGCCCCAGCATTTT
NA | TRBJ1-5 | NA | TRBV9 | CASSVQGDGNQPQHF | TGTGCCAGCAGCGTACAGGGAGATGGCAATCAGCCCCAGCATTTT
NA | TRBJ1-1 | once | TRBV11-2 | CASSLVSVNTEAFF | TGTGCCAGCAGCTTAGTCAGTGTGAACACTGAAGCTTTCTTT
NA | TRBJ2-2 | NA | TRBV9 | CASSVAPASANTGELFF | TGTGCCAGCAGCGTAGCGCCGGCTAGCGCGAACACCGGGGAGCTGTTTTTT
NA | TRBJ2-7 | once | TRBV30 | CAWSVGWGSTYEQYF | TGTGCCTGGAGTGTAGGATGGGGCAGCACCTACGAGCAGTACTTC
NA | TRBJ2-2 | NA | TRBV20-1 | CSAIDRSTGELFF | TGCAGTGCTATTGATCGTAGCACCGGGGAGCTGTTTTTT
NA | TRBJ2-7 | NA | TRBV30 | CAWSEGKGYEQYF | TGTGCCTGGAGTGAAGGGAAGGGCTACGAGCAGTACTTC
NA | TRBJ2-7 | NA | TRBV3-1/TRBV3-2 | CASSQDSGGRGYEQYF | TGTGCCAGCAGCCAAGATTCCGGGGGAAGAGGCTACGAGCAGTACTTC
NA | TRBJ2-1 | NA | TRBV6-2/TRBV6-3 | CASSDNEQFF | TGTGCCAGCAGCGACAATGAGCAGTTCTTC
TRBD1 | TRBJ1-1 | NA | TRBV7-9 | CASSPQDRGDTEAFF | TGTGCCAGCAGCCCTCAGGACAGGGGGGACACTGAAGCTTTCTTT
NA | TRBJ2-3 | NA | TRBV10-3 | CAISEYADTQYF | TGTGCCATCAGTGAGTACGCAGATACGCAGTATTTT
NA | TRBJ1-1 | NA | TRBV18 | CASSPLGERNTEAFF | TGTGCCAGCTCACCACTGGGTGAGCGGAACACTGAAGCTTTCTTT
NA | TRBJ1-1 | NA | TRBV28 | CASSRQDEAFF | TGTGCCAGCAGTCGTCAGGATGAAGCTTTCTTT
TRBD2 | TRBJ2-1 | NA | TRBV27 | CASSNPGGGLAGLNEQFF | TGTGCCAGCAGTAACCCGGGAGGAGGATTGGCGGGACTCAATGAGCAGTTCTTC
NA | TRBJ1-5 | few | TRBV9 | CASSVDGNQPQHF | TGTGCCAGCAGCGTAGATGGCAATCAGCCCCAGCATTTT
NA | TRBJ2-7 | NA | TRBV2 | CASEWTAAYEQYF | TGTGCCAGCGAATGGACAGCCGCCTACGAGCAGTACTTC
TRBD2 | TRBJ2-5 | few | TRBV14 | CASSQETSGYKETQYF | TGTGCCAGCAGCCAGGAGACTAGCGGGTACAAAGAGACCCAGTACTTC
NA | TRBJ2-1 | NA | TRBV12-3/TRBV12-4 | CASSLQGSEQFF | TGTGCCAGCAGTTTACAGGGATCTGAGCAGTTCTTC
NA | TRBJ2-2 | NA | TRBV24-1 | CATSMTGPNTGELFF | TGTGCCACCAGTATGACAGGCCCGAACACCGGGGAGCTGTTTTTT
TRBD1 | TRBJ2-3 | NA | TRBV3-1/TRBV3-2 | CASSQVRGLGDTQYF | TGTGCCAGCAGCCAAGTCAGGGGGCTTGGAGATACGCAGTATTTT
TRBD1 | TRBJ2-7 | once | TRBV28 | CASSLGQGTSYEQYF | TGTGCCAGCAGTTTAGGACAGGGGACCTCCTACGAGCAGTACTTC
NA | TRBJ1-6 | NA | TRBV11-3 | CASCHRDGDSPLHF | TGTGCCAGCTGTCACAGGGACGGTGATTCACCCCTCCACTTT
NA | TRBJ2-6 | few | TRBV19 | CASSIPLTGISGANVLTF | TGTGCCAGTAGTATTCCCCTAACAGGGATCTCTGGGGCCAACGTCCTGACTTTC
NA | TRBJ1-1 | NA | TRBV11-2 | CASSLLGPGMNTEAFF | TGTGCCAGCAGCTTATTGGGCCCGGGCATGAACACTGAAGCTTTCTTT
NA | TRBJ2-7 | NA | TRBV2 | CASRSTEGKQYF | TGTGCCAGCAGATCAACCGAGGGGAAGCAGTACTTC
NA | TRBJ1-6 | NA | TRBV28 | CASKNHAGSYNSPLHF | TGTGCCAGCAAGAACCATGCGGGCTCCTATAATTCACCCCTCCACTTT
NA | TRBJ2-7 | NA | TRBV3-1/TRBV3-2 | CASSQVTGDLEQYF | TGTGCCAGCAGCCAAGTTACGGGAGATCTCGAGCAGTACTTC
NA | TRBJ1-6 | NA | TRBV5-4 | CASSLGVGPPLHF | TGTGCCAGCAGCTTGGGGGTGGGTCCCCCCCTCCACTTT
NA | TRBJ1-2 | NA | TRBV5-8 | CASSLRGLGGYTF | TGTGCCAGCAGCTTAAGAGGCCTGGGCGGCTACACCTTC
TRBD2 | TRBJ2-3 | NA | TRBV15 | CATSRGDSSGSTDTQYF | TGTGCCACCAGCAGAGGCGATAGTAGCGGGAGCACAGATACGCAGTATTTT
TRBD1 | TRBJ2-7 | NA | TRBV6-1 | CASSKGGTGGSYEQYF | TGTGCCAGCAGTAAAGGGGGGACAGGGGGCTCCTACGAGCAGTACTTC
NA | TRBJ1-2 | NA | TRBV4-3 | CASSQDMGAVYGYTF | TGCGCCAGCAGCCAAGATATGGGGGCAGTCTATGGCTACACCTTC
NA | TRBJ1-2 | NA | TRBV9 | CASSVGPGFDGYTF | TGTGCCAGCAGCGTAGGGCCTGGGTTCGATGGCTACACCTTC
NA | TRBJ1-5 | NA | TRBV28 | CASKVPGSNQPQHF | TGTGCCTCGAAGGTCCCGGGAAGCAATCAGCCCCAGCATTTT
TRBD1 | TRBJ1-5 | NA | TRBV19 | CASSITSARTGDLNQPQHF | TGTGCCAGTAGTATAACTTCCGCACGAACAGGGGACCTCAATCAGCCCCAGCATTTT
TRBD2 | TRBJ2-3 | NA | TRBV4-1 | CASSHTLAGGMTDTQYF | TGCGCCAGCAGCCATACTCTAGCGGGGGGAATGACAGATACGCAGTATTTT
NA | TRBJ2-3 | NA | TRBV30 | CAWSVPRTGWGQVTDTQYF | TGTGCCTGGAGTGTGCCCCGGACGGGATGGGGCCAAGTCACAGATACGCAGTATTTT
NA | TRBJ1-4 | NA | TRBV19 | CASSLSRVGEKLFF | TGTGCCAGTAGTCTTTCCAGGGTTGGGGAAAAACTGTTTTTT
NA | TRBJ1-1 | NA | TRBV12-3/TRBV12-4 | CASRRHMNTEAFF | TGTGCCAGCAGGCGACATATGAACACTGAAGCTTTCTTT
NA | TRBJ2-1 | few | TRBV11-3 | CASSLDAGGQFF | TGTGCCAGCAGCTTAGATGCCGGAGGGCAGTTCTTC
NA | TRBJ1-1 | NA | TRBV27 | CASSRTGFTEAFF | TGTGCCAGCAGTCGAACAGGGTTCACTGAAGCTTTCTTT
NA | TRBJ1-5 | few | TRBV6-5 | CASSNGRPRDQPQHF | TGTGCCAGCAGTAACGGACGGCCAAGGGATCAGCCCCAGCATTTT